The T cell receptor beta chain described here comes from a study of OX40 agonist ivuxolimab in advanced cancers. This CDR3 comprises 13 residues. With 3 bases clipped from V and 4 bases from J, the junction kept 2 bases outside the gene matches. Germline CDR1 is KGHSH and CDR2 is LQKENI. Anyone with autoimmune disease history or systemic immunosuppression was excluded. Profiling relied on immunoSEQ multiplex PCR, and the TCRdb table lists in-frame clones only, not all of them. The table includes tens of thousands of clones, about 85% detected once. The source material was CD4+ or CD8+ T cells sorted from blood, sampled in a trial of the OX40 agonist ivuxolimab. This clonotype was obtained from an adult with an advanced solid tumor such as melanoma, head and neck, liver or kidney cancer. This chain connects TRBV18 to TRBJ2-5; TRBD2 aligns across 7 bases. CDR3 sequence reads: CASSPGLLETQYF. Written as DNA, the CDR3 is TGTGCCAGCTCACCGGGACTACTAGAGACCCAGTACTTC.